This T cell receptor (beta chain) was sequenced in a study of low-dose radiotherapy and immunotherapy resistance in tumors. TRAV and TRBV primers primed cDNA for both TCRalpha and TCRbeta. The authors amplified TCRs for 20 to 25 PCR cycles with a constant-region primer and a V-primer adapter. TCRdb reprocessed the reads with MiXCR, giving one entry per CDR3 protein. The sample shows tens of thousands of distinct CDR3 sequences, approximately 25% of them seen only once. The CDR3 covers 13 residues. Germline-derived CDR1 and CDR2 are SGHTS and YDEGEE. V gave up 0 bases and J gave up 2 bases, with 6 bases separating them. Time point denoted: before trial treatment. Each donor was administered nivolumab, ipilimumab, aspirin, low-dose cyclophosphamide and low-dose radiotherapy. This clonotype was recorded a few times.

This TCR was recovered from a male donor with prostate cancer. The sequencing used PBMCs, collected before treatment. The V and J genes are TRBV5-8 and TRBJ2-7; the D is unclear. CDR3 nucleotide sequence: TGTGCCAGCAGCTTGGGTTTAACCTACGAGCAGTACTTC. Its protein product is CASSLGLTYEQYF.